A single sample is the source of the 21 T cell receptor beta chains below, sequenced in a study of CD4 T cells in relation to SARS-CoV-2 and coronaviruses. Before the COVID-19 pandemic, during about 2010-2018, CD4+ T cells were taken from unexposed donors. After roughly ten days of culture, CD4+ T cells were isolated. No cognate antigen is known for these TCRs. Assay used: immunoSEQ multiplex PCR; TCRdb lists only in-frame clones, some missing. The data contain about 28,000 clones, roughly 72% of them singletons. Material for sequencing was CD4+ T cells from PBMCs, cultured in vitro. These receptors were collected from a human donor in good health.

The rearrangement uses TRBV7-2 and TRBJ1-6, with 7 bases fitting TRBD1. The germline CDR1 and CDR2 sequences are SGHTA and FQGNSA. The CDR3 is 15 amino acids. The V gene end was trimmed by 5 bases and the J gene end by 4 bases; junction bases not matched to a gene: 5. In nucleotides, the CDR3 is TGTGCCAGCAGCCTCACAGGGGATTATAATTCACCCCTCCACTTT. Its translation is CASSLTGDYNSPLHF.

On this clone itself: The same CDR3 also results from other DNA sequences found in this sample. The chain links TRBV11-2 to TRBJ2-3; D gene unclear. V lost 1 base and J 6 bases, leaving 2 bases between the germline ends. This CDR3 has 11 amino acids. Germline loops: CDR1 SGHAT, CDR2 FQNNGV. CDR3 sequence reads: CASSLADTQYF. The DNA of the CDR3 is TGTGCCAGCAGCTTAGCCGATACGCAGTATTTT.

This sequence joins TRBV10-3 and TRBJ2-7; perhaps TRBD1 as D (6 bases). Germline assignment: CDR1 ENHRY and CDR2 SYGVKD. Trimming removed 3 bases at V and 3 bases at J, with 6 bases between. The CDR3 contains 12 residues. As DNA, the CDR3 is TGTGCCATCAGTGACAGGGGCTACGAGCAGTACTTC. This encodes CAISDRGYEQYF.

This clone has more than one count but fewer than ten. CDR3 bases: TGTGCCAGCTCACCGCGGGCTGTCTATGGCTACACCTTC. Protein product: CASSPRAVYGYTF. The chain employs TRBV18 and TRBJ1-2; D not certain. CDR1 and CDR2 from the germline V gene are KGHSH and LQKENI. Trimming removed 3 bases from V and 4 bases from J, with 9 bases in between. This CDR3 is built from 13 residues.

The chain carries TRBV6-5 and TRBJ1-2; D is possibly TRBD1 (6 bases). The germline V gene encodes CDR1 MNHEY and CDR2 SVGAGI. The CDR3 sequence is 14 residues long. Deletions cut 10 bases from V and 4 bases from J, with 19 bases between. CDR3 amino acids: CANSALRGGYGYTF. In DNA form, the CDR3 reads TGTGCCAACTCGGCTCTCAGGGGCGGCTATGGCTACACCTTC.

This chain uses TRBV7-8 with TRBJ2-7, with 7 bases aligning to TRBD1. With V trimmed by 5 bases and J by 3 bases, 7 bases remained unmatched. The CDR3 has 14 amino acids. The germline V gene encodes CDR1 SGHVS and CDR2 FQNEAQ. The CDR3 reads CASSQDRQSYEQYF. As DNA, the CDR3 is TGTGCCAGCAGCCAGGACAGGCAAAGCTACGAGCAGTACTTC.

The gene calls are TRBV19 and TRBJ2-5; no reliable D call. CDR1 LNHDA and CDR2 SQIVND come from the germline V gene (reference sequence). CDR3 length: 14 amino acids. With 4 bases removed from V and 0 bases from J, the gap between germline ends came to 9 bases. The CDR3 protein is CASSSVAHQETQYF. CDR3 nucleotide sequence: TGTGCCAGTAGTAGTGTGGCTCACCAAGAGACCCAGTACTTC.

This chain connects TRBV7-2 to TRBJ1-1; maybe TRBD1 (5 bases). Germline V gene data show CDR1 as SGHTA and CDR2 as FQGNSA. The V gene lost 7 bases and the J gene lost 0 bases, with 9 bases spanning the gap. The CDR3 totals 13 residues. The CDR3 reads CASTEGMNTEAFF. DNA of the CDR3: TGTGCCAGCACCGAGGGGATGAACACTGAAGCTTTCTTT.

This sequence joins TRBV11-3 and TRBJ2-2, with 11 bases identical to TRBD2. Germline lookup yields CDR1 SGHNT and CDR2 YENEEA. The CDR3 length is 18 residues. V lost 5 bases, J lost 0 bases, and 8 bases stayed unmatched. In nucleotides, the CDR3 is TGTGCCAGCAGCATTAGCGGGAGGGCCCAAACGAACACCGGGGAGCTGTTTTTT. Residues: CASSISGRAQTNTGELFF.

The chain employs TRBV19 and TRBJ2-3; D ambiguous. CDR3 length equals 15 residues. CDR1 and CDR2 from the germline V gene are LNHDA and SQIVND (reference sequence). V was pared by 4 bases and J by 5 bases, with 16 bases between. For the CDR3, the DNA is TGTGCCAGTAGTACCTCGGACGAGCCAGGAGATACGCAGTATTTT. It specifies CASSTSDEPGDTQYF. The whole variable domain, remainder taken from reference TRBV19 and TRBJ2-3, is DGGITQSPKYLFRKEGQNVTLSCEQNLNHDAMYWYRQDPGQGLRLIYYSQIVNDFQKGDIAEGYSVSREKKESFPLTVTSAQKNPTAFYLCASSTSDEPGDTQYFGPGTRLTVL.

The gene calls are TRBV4-3 and TRBJ2-6, with a weak D call TRBD2 (7 bases). Trimming took 0 bases from V and 4 from J, leaving 13 bases between them. Looked up from germline, CDR1 is LGHNA and CDR2 is YSLEER. The CDR3 length is 17 residues. CDR3 protein: CASSQEGGAGGANVLTF. The CDR3 DNA follows: TGCGCCAGCAGCCAAGAAGGGGGGGCGGGAGGGGCCAACGTCCTGACTTTC.

The J gene is TRBJ2-5, the V gene TRBV18; 11 bases map to TRBD2. Germline CDR1 and CDR2: KGHSH and LQKENI. Losses at the gene ends were 3 bases for V and 2 bases for J; bases not matched to a gene: 8. The CDR3 runs 17 residues. The CDR3 here is CASSPRGLAGLQETQYF. The CDR3 DNA reads as TGTGCCAGCTCACCTCGAGGACTAGCGGGCCTACAAGAGACCCAGTACTTC.

The chain carries TRBV6-5 and TRBJ1-1; possibly TRBD1 for D (5 bases). CDR3 length: 14 amino acids. Germline CDR1 reads MNHEY; CDR2 reads SVGAGI. Trimming took off 6 bases at V and 1 base at J, with 12 bases between the two ends. CDR3 sequence (DNA): TGTGCCAGCAGGACCGCGACAGAGAACACTGAAGCTTTCTTT. The encoded protein is CASRTATENTEAFF.

The chain employs TRBV14 and TRBJ2-5; no clear D. Germline V gene lookup returns CDR1 SGHDN and CDR2 FVKESK. This CDR3 has 13 residues. Trimming left V 1 base short and J 5 bases short, with 8 bases between. The CDR3 sequence is CASSQVVAETQYF. The CDR3, as DNA: TGTGCCAGCAGCCAAGTTGTGGCCGAGACCCAGTACTTC.

Here the CDR3 DNA reads TGTGCCAGCGGGGAGAACACAGGGGCTGATAGCTACGAGCAGTACTTC. As protein: CASGENTGADSYEQYF. The gene calls are TRBV2 and TRBJ2-7; 7 positions agree with TRBD1. The CDR3 totals 16 residues. Germline assignment: CDR1 SNHLY and CDR2 FYNNEI. V shed 8 bases and J 3 bases; nucleotides not matched to a gene: 16.

V and J are TRBV7-7 and TRBJ2-3; 9 bases fit TRBD1. V was pared by 4 bases and J by 7 bases, with 6 bases of the junction left unmatched. This CDR3 spans 14 amino acids. Germline CDR1 SSHAT, CDR2 FNYEAQ (reference sequence). The CDR3 DNA reads as TGTGCCAGCAGCTCCCGGACAGGGGCCTATACGCAGTATTTT. This codes for CASSSRTGAYTQYF.

The V call is TRBV12-3 or TRBV12-4, the J call TRBJ1-2; D not resolved. This CDR3 is built from 13 residues. The ends were cut back, 5 bases at V and 4 bases at J, with 11 bases in the middle. CDR3 coding DNA: TGTGCCAGCAGTCTGGACGGCTCCTATGGCTACACCTTC. Its protein is CASSLDGSYGYTF.

The chain recombines TRBV6-5 with TRBJ2-3; TRBD1 or TRBD2 may be the D gene (5 bases each). V lost 0 bases and J 2 bases, leaving 9 bases between the germline ends. This CDR3 is 15 amino acids long. The V gene's germline CDR1 is MNHEY and CDR2 SVGAGI. The CDR3 region has the DNA TGTGCCAGCAGTTACTCGGGGGAATCCACAGATACGCAGTATTTT. This sequence encodes CASSYSGESTDTQYF.

This chain joins TRBV12-3 or TRBV12-4 and TRBJ2-3, with D uncertain. This CDR3 is 10 amino acids long. Trimming took off 6 bases at V and 10 bases at J, with 8 bases between the two ends. This chain's CDR3 is CASSRHSQYF. In DNA, the CDR3 is TGTGCCAGCAGCCGCCACTCGCAGTATTTT.

V usage is TRBV7-9 and J usage is TRBJ1-4, with D perhaps TRBD1 (6 bases). V was cut by 0 bases and J by 4 bases, with 9 bases left in between. Germline CDR1 SEHNR, CDR2 FQNEAQ (reference sequence). There are 15 residues in the CDR3. The chain's CDR3 is CASSLAGGGNEKLFF. The DNA for the CDR3 is TGTGCCAGCAGCTTAGCAGGGGGAGGTAATGAAAAACTGTTTTTT. The entire variable domain, with the rest obtained from reference TRBV7-9 and TRBJ1-4, is as follows: DTGVSQNPRHKITKRGQNVTFRCDPISEHNRLYWYRQTLGQGPEFLTYFQNEAQLEKSRLLSDRFSAERPKGSFSTLEIQRTEQGDSAMYLCASSLAGGGNEKLFFGSGTQLSVL.

This sequence joins TRBV5-1 and TRBJ2-1; 7 nucleotides line up with TRBD2. From germline, CDR1 is SGHRS and CDR2 YFSETQ. There are 15 residues in the CDR3. J was trimmed by 4 bases and V by 0 bases; bases with no gene match: 4. The CDR3 sequence is CASSLEPGGYNEQFF. CDR3 nucleotides: TGCGCCAGCAGCTTGGAACCGGGAGGATACAATGAGCAGTTCTTC.